Listed below are T cell receptor beta chains from one sample, sequenced in a study of blood T cells in healthy people across ages. TCRdb called the 5' RACE reads again in MiXCR, with one record for every CDR3 protein. Of hundreds of thousands of distinct CDR3 sequences in the sample, around 48% are singletons; the top ten hold around 23%. Sequenced sample: blood. These receptors all stem from an elderly man in good health. Both conserved end residues are part of each CDR3. Each record gives: J gene, clone size, V gene, D gene, CDR3 DNA, CDR3 protein. The D gene is left open where the match is weak. The size of a clone is reported for some rows only, either as once, few or many, or as a class for expanded clones.

>TRBJ2-7|many|TRBV6-6|.
TGTGCCAGCACCCCCAGAGGGGAATCCTACGAGCAGTACTTC
CASTPRGESYEQYF
>TRBJ2-3|.|TRBV6-2/TRBV6-3|TRBD2
TGTGCCAGCAAGGCGGCTAGCGGGAGGAGAGGGGCAGATACGCAGTATTTT
CASKAASGRRGADTQYF
>TRBJ2-2|.|TRBV20-1|.
TGCAGTGCTAAAGAATCTGGTACCGGGGAGCTGTTTTTT
CSAKESGTGELFF
>TRBJ2-3|.|TRBV29-1|TRBD1
TGCAGCGTTGAAGTAATTAAGGGGACAGGTAGCACAGATAAGCAGTATTTT
CSVEVIKGTGSTDKQYF
>TRBJ2-2|.|TRBV25-1|.
TGTGCCAGAGGATACAGGGTGAGGAGAACCGGGGAGCTGTTTTTT
CARGYRVRRTGELFF
>TRBJ2-3|few|TRBV4-1|.
TGCGCCAGCAGCCAAGAAAGCGGAGATACGCAGTATTTT
CASSQESGDTQYF
>TRBJ2-2|.|TRBV29-1|.
TGCAGCGTTTTAAGCCCGAACACCGGGGAGCTGTTTTTT
CSVLSPNTGELFF
>TRBJ2-5|few|TRBV10-3|.
TGTGCCATCCGACAGGCCGATCAAGAGACCCAGTACTTC
CAIRQADQETQYF
>TRBJ2-7|few|TRBV12-3/TRBV12-4|TRBD2
TGTGCCAGCAGTTTACCCGGGGGGGGTGAGCAGTACTTC
CASSLPGGGEQYF
>TRBJ2-1|.|TRBV7-2|TRBD2
TGTGCCAGCAGCGAAATAGCGGGAGGGGAAGAGCAGTTCTTC
CASSEIAGGEEQFF
>TRBJ2-7|.|TRBV20-1|TRBD1
TGCAGTGCTACGATTAGAGGGACAGGGTACTACGAGCAGTACTTC
CSATIRGTGYYEQYF
>TRBJ1-1|.|TRBV20-1|.
TGCAGTGCTAGATGGGGAAACTCGGGAAACACTGAAGCTTTCTTT
CSARWGNSGNTEAFF
>TRBJ2-1|few|TRBV20-1|TRBD1
TGCAGTGCTAGAGAGACAGGGCTTTCCTACAATGAGCAGTTCTTC
CSARETGLSYNEQFF
>TRBJ2-1|.|TRBV29-1|TRBD2
TGCAGCGCCCCCCAAGCGGGAGGGATCTCCTACAATGAGCAGTTCTTC
CSAPQAGGISYNEQFF
>TRBJ1-2|few|TRBV7-2|TRBD1
TGTGCCAGCAGCTCGAGACAGGGCCTGGAGTGGAGCTATGGCTACACCTTC
CASSSRQGLEWSYGYTF
>TRBJ2-2|.|TRBV7-9|.
TGTGCCAGCAGCCTCAGGGCCACCGGGGAGCTGTTTTTT
CASSLRATGELFF
>TRBJ2-1|few|TRBV3-1|.
TGTGCCAGCAGCCTAAATGCTCGCTCCCTCTACAATGAGCAGTTCTTC
CASSLNARSLYNEQFF
>TRBJ2-7|many|TRBV3-1|.
TGCGCCAGCAGCCAGGACAGCTACGAGCAGTACTTC
CASSQDSYEQYF
>TRBJ1-1|.|TRBV6-5|.
TGTGCCAGCAGTTACTCGAGTAAGGGTTTGGGAGCTTTCTTT
CASSYSSKGLGAFF
>TRBJ2-7|few|TRBV28|.
TGTGCCAGCAGTCCCCCAGGTTCGGGAATCTACGAGCAGTACTTC
CASSPPGSGIYEQYF
>TRBJ2-1|.|TRBV5-1|.
TGCGCCAGCAGCTCGGGGGCTAGTGAGCAGTTCTTC
CASSSGASEQFF
>TRBJ2-3|.|TRBV7-2|TRBD1
TGTGCCAGCAGCCCCATGGGACAGAAGACAGATACGCAGTATTTT
CASSPMGQKTDTQYF
>TRBJ2-5|.|TRBV20-1|TRBD1
TGCAGTGCAAAATCCCTCCAGGCAGGGGGTTTTTTGGAGGAGACCCAGTACTTC
CSAKSLQAGGFLEETQYF
>TRBJ1-2|many|TRBV4-3|TRBD1
TGCGCCAGCAGACAGGGACAGGGAGTAAGTGGCTACACCTTC
CASRQGQGVSGYTF
>TRBJ2-5|few|TRBV5-1|.
TGCGCCAGCAGCTTGTCTATGCGCGAGGAGGAGACCCAGTACTTC
CASSLSMREEETQYF
>TRBJ2-7|.|TRBV12-3/TRBV12-4|.
TGTGCCAGCAGTATGGCTTTCGGGACCGCTAACAATGAGCAGTACTTC
CASSMAFGTANNEQYF
>TRBJ2-7|few|TRBV27|.
TGTGCCAGCAGTTTAGGGGCTCGTAGCTCCTACGAGCAGTACTTC
CASSLGARSSYEQYF
>TRBJ2-3|few|TRBV7-2|TRBD1
TGTGCCAGCAGCTGGAAGGGGGCGACAGATACGCAGTATTTT
CASSWKGATDTQYF
>TRBJ2-3|.|TRBV7-6|.
TGTGCCAGCAGCTTAGTTGGTAGTTGGACAGATACGCAGTATTTT
CASSLVGSWTDTQYF
>TRBJ2-3|.|TRBV4-3|.
TGCGCCAGCAGCCAAGTCGGTACGGGCGGGAATGGCGATACGCAGTATTTT
CASSQVGTGGNGDTQYF
>TRBJ2-5|.|TRBV28|.
TGTGCCAGCAGTTCGCGACAGAGAAATACTAGGGAGCAGTACTTC
CASSSRQRNTREQYF
>TRBJ2-6|medium-sized|TRBV6-6|.
TGTGCCAGCCTCCGGGATAGTGGAGGGCCCAAAGTCCTGACTTTC
CASLRDSGGPKVLTF
>TRBJ2-3|.|TRBV27|TRBD1
TGTGCCAGCAGTTTAGTACAGGGGGCATCCGATACGCAGTATTTT
CASSLVQGASDTQYF
>TRBJ2-7|many|TRBV6-5|TRBD1
TGTGCCAGCAGTTACTCGGCCGGGACAGTCTCCTACGAGCAGTACTTC
CASSYSAGTVSYEQYF
>TRBJ2-1|.|TRBV20-1|TRBD2
TGCAGTGCTAGAGATCTTAGGCCGACGAGCGGGAGCTCCTACAATGAGCAGTTCTTC
CSARDLRPTSGSSYNEQFF
>TRBJ2-3|.|TRBV28|TRBD1
TGTGCCAGCAGGGGACAGGGCGAGGATACGCAGTATTTT
CASRGQGEDTQYF
>TRBJ2-1|few|TRBV7-2|TRBD2
TGTGCCAGCAGCTTAGGTCCCCAGCGGGGATCCCACAATGAGCAGTTCTTC
CASSLGPQRGSHNEQFF
>TRBJ2-1|many|TRBV7-9|.
TGTGCCAGCAGCGACGGGGGACTCGAGCAGTTCTTC
CASSDGGLEQFF
>TRBJ1-4|.|TRBV25-1|.
TGTGCCAGCAGTGAAGATAGGGGCTCTGTGTTTTTT
CASSEDRGSVFF
>TRBJ2-7|.|TRBV7-9|TRBD2
TGTGCCAGCAGCCAATTCAGTAGCGGGGGTGCAGCCTACGAGCAGTACTTC
CASSQFSSGGAAYEQYF
>TRBJ2-1|many|TRBV6-6|TRBD2
TGTGCCAGCAGTTATAATGTCGAGCGGGGCTACAATGAGCAGTTCTTC
CASSYNVERGYNEQFF
>TRBJ2-1|.|TRBV11-3|.
TGTGCCAGCAGCTTAGGACTCATGGAGACCCAGTTCTTC
CASSLGLMETQFF